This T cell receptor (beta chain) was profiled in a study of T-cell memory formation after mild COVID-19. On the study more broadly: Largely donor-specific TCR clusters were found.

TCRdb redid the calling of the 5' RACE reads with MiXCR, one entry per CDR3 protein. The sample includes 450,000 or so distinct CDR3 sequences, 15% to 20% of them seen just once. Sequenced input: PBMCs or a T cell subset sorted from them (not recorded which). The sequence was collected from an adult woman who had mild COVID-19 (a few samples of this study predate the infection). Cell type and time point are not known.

Here the CDR3 reads CSVLWTGGHEQYF. The DNA for the CDR3 is TGCAGCGTCTTATGGACAGGGGGCCACGAGCAGTACTTC. The V and J genes are TRBV29-1 and TRBJ2-7, with 11 positions matching TRBD1. This CDR3 has 13 residues. Germline CDR1 and CDR2: SQVTM and ANQGSEA. The V gene end was trimmed by 6 bases and the J gene end by 5 bases; junction bases not matched to a gene: 6.